Reported below is one T cell receptor beta chain. The antigen remains undetermined. This entry belongs to a study of Graves' ophthalmopathy and Graves' hyperthyroidism. CDR3 length equals 13 residues. The V end lost 4 bases, the J end lost 3 bases, and 10 bases lay between the germline ends. General observations from the study: With around 69% sensitivity and approximately 72% specificity, the model predicted ophthalmopathy progression. Ophthalmopathy versus stable hyperthyroidism: 13-signature model gave 87.88% sensitivity, 65% to 82% specificity.

Fresh peripheral blood, 8.5 to 10 ml, was the PBMC source. Amplified TCR beta CDR3 regions were obtained using RNA transcripts as template. RT-PCR with HTBI primers came first, then second-round multiplex PCR. Each CDR3 protein is one row after TCRdb ran MiXCR on the multiplex PCR reads. The profile shows some 250,000 distinct CDR3 sequences, around 50% of them singletons. The sequence derives from an adult man with Graves' ophthalmopathy. Sequencing input: peripheral blood. The V call is TRBV12-3 or TRBV12-4, the J call TRBJ2-7; possibly TRBD1 for D (6 bases). Here the CDR3 reads CASSWDIHYEQYF. The DNA of the CDR3 is TGTGCCAGCAGTTGGGACATCCACTACGAGCAGTACTTC.